The 6 T cell receptor beta chains presented below share a single source sample, sequenced in a study of blood T cell repertoires in COVID-19. Sequenced by immunoSEQ multiplex PCR; TCRdb stores in-frame clones only, minus some. This table holds over 300,000 clones, 90% found once. The sequencing input was peripheral blood. The source of these receptors is a man between 18 and 35 years old with active or convalescent COVID-19.

In its sample, this clone was seen a few times. The chain combines TRBV6-6 with TRBJ1-4; 8 bases fit TRBD1. CDR1 MNHNY and CDR2 SVGAGI come from the germline V gene (reference sequence). The CDR3 contains 15 residues. V was pared by 2 bases and J by 7 bases, with 6 bases of the junction left unmatched. CDR3 in amino acids: CASSYQGAGTEKLFF. DNA of the CDR3: TGTGCCAGCAGTTACCAGGGGGCCGGAACTGAAAAACTGTTTTTT.

The chain has TRBV19 and TRBJ1-2, with D hard to call. V was shortened by 3 bases and J by 6 bases, with 8 bases between the two germline ends. The CDR3 covers 12 residues. Germline assignment: CDR1 LNHDA and CDR2 SQIVND (reference sequence). This CDR3 reads CASSIPRDGYTF. The CDR3, as DNA: TGTGCCAGTAGTATCCCCCGGGATGGCTACACCTTC.

The CDR3 loop is CASSLAGQHNQPQHF. The CDR3 nucleotides read TGCGCCAGCAGCTTGGCAGGACAGCACAATCAGCCCCAGCATTTT. The chain uses TRBV5-1 and TRBJ1-5, with D possibly TRBD1 on 6 matching bases. Germline values: CDR1 SGHRS, CDR2 YFSETQ. The germline V and J ends were trimmed by 0 bases and 3 bases, with 10 bases remaining between them. This CDR3 is built from 15 residues.

This clone came up a few times. The chain joins TRBV7-9 to TRBJ1-1, with 10 bases fitting TRBD1. The CDR3 is made up of 16 amino acids. CDR1 and CDR2 from the germline V gene are SEHNR and FQNEAQ (reference sequence). V lost 2 bases and J lost 1; bases outside the gene matches: 4. CDR3: CASSLRQGAKNTEAFF. In DNA, the CDR3 is TGTGCCAGCAGCTTAAGACAGGGGGCAAAGAACACTGAAGCTTTCTTT.

This rearrangement joins TRBV7-9 to TRBJ2-7; TRBD2 aligns across 9 bases. J gave up 2 bases and V 1 base, and 3 bases lay outside the gene matches. Germline V gene lookup returns CDR1 SEHNR and CDR2 FQNEAQ (reference sequence). The CDR3 runs 15 residues. CDR3 nucleotide sequence: TGTGCCAGCAGCTTAGGATCTAGCGGGACCTACGAGCAGTACTTC. This codes for CASSLGSSGTYEQYF.

The J gene is TRBJ2-4, the V gene TRBV21-1; whether TRBD2, the table's D call, matches the DNA was not checked. TRBV21-1 is designated a pseudogene. The CDR3 is 15 residues long. The CDR3 DNA reads TGTGCCAGCAGCAACCAAGATATCGGCAAAAACATTCAGTACTTC. The encoded protein is CASSNQDIGKNIQYF.